The present entry profiles one TCR beta chain with its context. In the source study's methods: From reference gene primer amplification, estimates of nucleated cell counts were derived. Sequencing used immunoSEQ multiplex PCR; TCRdb keeps in-frame clones, though not all of them. The DNA gave D and trimming, while V, J and clone size come from that table. The table has about 170,000 clones, more than 70% seen once. This sample is drawn from a study of blood T cell repertoires in COVID-19. Study summary: Samples taken during acute and convalescent COVID-19 were collected in the United States, Italy and Spain. T cells, B-cell-depleted T cells, or PBMCs supplied cDNA or gDNA.

The CDR3 sequence is 13 residues long. The ends lost 5 bases at V and 6 bases at J; junction bases unmatched: 5. The chain combines TRBV12-3 or TRBV12-4 with TRBJ1-1; 8 positions agree with TRBD1. This clonotype was sampled from a man aged 50-59 years who had recovered from COVID-19. Sequencing was done on a sample of peripheral blood. The CDR3 loop is CASSPTGGAEAFF. As DNA, the CDR3 is TGTGCCAGCAGTCCCACAGGGGGTGCTGAAGCTTTCTTT.